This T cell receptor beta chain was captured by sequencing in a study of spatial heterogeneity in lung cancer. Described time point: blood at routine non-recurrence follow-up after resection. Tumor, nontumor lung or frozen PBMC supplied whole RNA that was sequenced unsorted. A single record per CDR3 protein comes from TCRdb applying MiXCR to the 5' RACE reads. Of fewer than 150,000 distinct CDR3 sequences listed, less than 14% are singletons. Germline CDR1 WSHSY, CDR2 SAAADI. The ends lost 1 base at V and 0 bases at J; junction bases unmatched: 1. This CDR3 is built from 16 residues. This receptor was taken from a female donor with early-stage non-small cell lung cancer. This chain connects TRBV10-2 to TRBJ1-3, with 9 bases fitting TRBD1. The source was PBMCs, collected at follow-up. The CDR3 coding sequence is TGCGCCAGCAGTGAGTGGACAGGGGCCTCTGGAAACACCATATATTTT. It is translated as CASSEWTGASGNTIYF.